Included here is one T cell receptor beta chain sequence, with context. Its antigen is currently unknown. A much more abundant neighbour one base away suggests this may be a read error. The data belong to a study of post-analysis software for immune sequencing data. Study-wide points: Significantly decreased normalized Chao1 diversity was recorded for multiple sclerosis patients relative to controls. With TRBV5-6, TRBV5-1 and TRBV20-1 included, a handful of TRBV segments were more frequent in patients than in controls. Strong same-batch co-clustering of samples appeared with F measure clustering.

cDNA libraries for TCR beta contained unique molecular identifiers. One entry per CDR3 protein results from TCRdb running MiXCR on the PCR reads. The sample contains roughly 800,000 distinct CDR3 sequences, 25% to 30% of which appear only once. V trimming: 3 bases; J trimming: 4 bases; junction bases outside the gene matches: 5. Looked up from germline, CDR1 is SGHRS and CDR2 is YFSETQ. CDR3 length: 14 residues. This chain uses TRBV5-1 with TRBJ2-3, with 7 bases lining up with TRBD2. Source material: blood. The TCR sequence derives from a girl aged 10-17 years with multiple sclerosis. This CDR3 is CASSWAGAPDTQYF. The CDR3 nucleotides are TGCGCCAGCAGCTGGGCGGGAGCCCCAGATACGCAGTATTTT.